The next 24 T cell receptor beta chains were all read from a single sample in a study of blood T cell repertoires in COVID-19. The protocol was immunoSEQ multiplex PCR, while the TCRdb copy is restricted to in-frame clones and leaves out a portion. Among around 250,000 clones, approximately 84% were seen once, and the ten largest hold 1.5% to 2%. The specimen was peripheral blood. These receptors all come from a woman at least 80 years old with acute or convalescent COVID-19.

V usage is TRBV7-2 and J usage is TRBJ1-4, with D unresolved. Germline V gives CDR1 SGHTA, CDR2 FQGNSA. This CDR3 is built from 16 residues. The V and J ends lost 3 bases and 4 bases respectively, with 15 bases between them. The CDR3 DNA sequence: TGTGCCAGCAGCTTCGGGGAGAGAGGGAGTAATGAAAAACTGTTTTTT. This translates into CASSFGERGSNEKLFF.

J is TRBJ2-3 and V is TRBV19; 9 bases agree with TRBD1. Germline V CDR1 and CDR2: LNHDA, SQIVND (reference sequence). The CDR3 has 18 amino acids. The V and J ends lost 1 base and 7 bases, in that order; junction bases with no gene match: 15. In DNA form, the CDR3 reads TGTGCCAGTAGTATAGTAGGCACAGGGGGCTCTCGGGGGAATACGCAGTATTTT. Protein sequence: CASSIVGTGGSRGNTQYF.

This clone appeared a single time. The CDR3 DNA sequence: TGTGCCAGTAGTATAGATAGGGGATTGAACACTGAAGCTTTCTTT. This codes for CASSIDRGLNTEAFF. The rearrangement uses TRBV19 and TRBJ1-1, with TRBD1 as a possible D gene (5 bases). V was shortened by 0 bases and J by 0 bases, with 8 bases between the two germline ends. Per the germline V gene, CDR1 is LNHDA and CDR2 is SQIVND (reference sequence). The CDR3 loop spans 15 amino acids.

CDR3: CASSLRAGAGELFF. The CDR3 nucleotides are TGTGCCAGCAGCCTAAGGGCGGGGGCCGGGGAGCTGTTTTTT. This sequence joins TRBV3-1 (or the pseudogene TRBV3-2) and TRBJ2-2; 7 nucleotides line up with TRBD2. The CDR3 contains 14 residues. V shed 4 bases, J shed 6 bases, and the junction held 5 bases outside the gene matches. The germline V gene encodes CDR1 LGHDT and CDR2 YNNKEL (reference sequence).

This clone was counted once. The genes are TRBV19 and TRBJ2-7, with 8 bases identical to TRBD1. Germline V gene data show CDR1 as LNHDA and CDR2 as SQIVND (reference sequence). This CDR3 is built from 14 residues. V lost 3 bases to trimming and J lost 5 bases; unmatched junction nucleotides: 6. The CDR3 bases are TGTGCCAGTAGTATGCCGGGACAGGCCCACGAGCAGTACTTC. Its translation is CASSMPGQAHEQYF.

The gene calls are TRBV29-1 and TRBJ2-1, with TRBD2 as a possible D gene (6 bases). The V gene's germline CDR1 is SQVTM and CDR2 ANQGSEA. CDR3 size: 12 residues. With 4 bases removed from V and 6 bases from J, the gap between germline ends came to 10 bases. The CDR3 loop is CSVGRDVNEQFF. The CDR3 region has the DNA TGCAGCGTTGGGAGGGACGTCAATGAGCAGTTCTTC.

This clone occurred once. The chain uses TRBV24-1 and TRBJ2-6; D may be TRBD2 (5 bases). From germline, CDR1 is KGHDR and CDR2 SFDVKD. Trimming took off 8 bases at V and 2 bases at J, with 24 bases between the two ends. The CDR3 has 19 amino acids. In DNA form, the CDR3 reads TGTGCCACCATCCTGATGGTAGGCGGACTCCCTACTGGGGCCAACGTCCTGACTTTC. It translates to CATILMVGGLPTGANVLTF.

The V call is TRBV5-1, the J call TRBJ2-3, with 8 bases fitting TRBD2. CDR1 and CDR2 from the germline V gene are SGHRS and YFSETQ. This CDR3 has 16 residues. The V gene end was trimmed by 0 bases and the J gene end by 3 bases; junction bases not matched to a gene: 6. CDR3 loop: CASSLGAGDRTDTQYF. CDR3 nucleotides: TGCGCCAGCAGCTTGGGAGCGGGAGATCGGACAGATACGCAGTATTTT.

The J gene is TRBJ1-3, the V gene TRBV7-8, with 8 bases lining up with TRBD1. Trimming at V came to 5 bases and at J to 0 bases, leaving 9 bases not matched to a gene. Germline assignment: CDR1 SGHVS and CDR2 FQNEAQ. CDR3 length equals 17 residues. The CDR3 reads CASSIRGQGNSGNTIYF. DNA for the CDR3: TGTGCCAGCAGCATCCGCGGACAGGGCAACTCTGGAAACACCATATATTTT.

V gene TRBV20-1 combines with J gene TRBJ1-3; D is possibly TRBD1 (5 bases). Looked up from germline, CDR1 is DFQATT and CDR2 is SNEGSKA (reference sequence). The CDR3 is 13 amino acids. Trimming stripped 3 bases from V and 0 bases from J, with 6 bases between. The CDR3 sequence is CSASDSSGNTIYF. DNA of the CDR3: TGCAGTGCTAGTGACAGCTCTGGAAACACCATATATTTT.

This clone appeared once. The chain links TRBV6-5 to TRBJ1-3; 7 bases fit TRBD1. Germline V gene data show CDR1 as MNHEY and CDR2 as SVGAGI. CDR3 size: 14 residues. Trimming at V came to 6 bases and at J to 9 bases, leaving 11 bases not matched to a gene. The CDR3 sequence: CASRKPQGDGTIYF. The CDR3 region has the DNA TGTGCCAGCAGAAAACCTCAGGGGGATGGCACCATATATTTT.

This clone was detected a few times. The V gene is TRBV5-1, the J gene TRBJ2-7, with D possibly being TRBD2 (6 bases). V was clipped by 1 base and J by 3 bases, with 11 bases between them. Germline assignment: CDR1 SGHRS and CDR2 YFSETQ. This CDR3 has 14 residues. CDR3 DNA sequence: TGCGCCAGCAGCTTGACAGCGGGCAGCTACGAGCAGTACTTC. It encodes CASSLTAGSYEQYF.

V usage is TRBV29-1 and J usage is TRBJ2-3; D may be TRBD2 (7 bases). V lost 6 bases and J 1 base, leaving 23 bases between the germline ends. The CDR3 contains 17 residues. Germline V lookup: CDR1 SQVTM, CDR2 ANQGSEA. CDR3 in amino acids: CSVPGKGGGAGTDTQYF. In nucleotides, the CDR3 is TGCAGCGTCCCGGGGAAGGGGGGAGGGGCTGGCACAGATACGCAGTATTTT.

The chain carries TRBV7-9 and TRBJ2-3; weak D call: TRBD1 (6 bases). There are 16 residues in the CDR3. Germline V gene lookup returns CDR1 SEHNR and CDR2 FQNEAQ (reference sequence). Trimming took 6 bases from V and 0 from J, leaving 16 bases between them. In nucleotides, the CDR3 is TGTGCCAGCAGACAGAGGGACATGACTAGCACAGATACGCAGTATTTT. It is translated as CASRQRDMTSTDTQYF.

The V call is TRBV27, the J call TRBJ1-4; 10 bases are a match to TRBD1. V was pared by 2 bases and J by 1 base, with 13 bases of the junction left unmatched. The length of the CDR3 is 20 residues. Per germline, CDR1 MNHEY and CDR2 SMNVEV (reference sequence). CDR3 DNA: TGTGCCAGCAGTTTACGCCCCATTAGTGGACAGGGGGGAACTAATGAAAAACTGTTTTTT. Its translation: CASSLRPISGQGGTNEKLFF.

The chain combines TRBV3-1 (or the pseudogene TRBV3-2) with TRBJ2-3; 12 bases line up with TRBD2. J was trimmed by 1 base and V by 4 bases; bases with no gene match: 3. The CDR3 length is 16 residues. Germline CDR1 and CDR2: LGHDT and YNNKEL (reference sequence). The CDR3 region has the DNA TGTGCCAGCAGCCTACGACTAGCGGGGGGCACAGATACGCAGTATTTT. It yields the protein CASSLRLAGGTDTQYF.

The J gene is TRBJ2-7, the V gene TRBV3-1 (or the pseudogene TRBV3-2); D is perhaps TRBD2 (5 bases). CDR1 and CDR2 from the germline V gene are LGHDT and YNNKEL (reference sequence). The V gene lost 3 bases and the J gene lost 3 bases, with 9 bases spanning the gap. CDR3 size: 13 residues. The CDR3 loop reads CASSHGNGYEQYF. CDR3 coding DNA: TGTGCCAGCAGCCACGGGAATGGCTACGAGCAGTACTTC.

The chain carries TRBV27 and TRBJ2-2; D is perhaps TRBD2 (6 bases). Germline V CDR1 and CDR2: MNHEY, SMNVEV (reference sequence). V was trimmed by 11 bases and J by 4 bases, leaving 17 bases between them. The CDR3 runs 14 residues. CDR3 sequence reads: CASRRDFFTGELFF. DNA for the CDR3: TGTGCCTCACGCCGGGACTTCTTCACCGGGGAGCTGTTTTTT.

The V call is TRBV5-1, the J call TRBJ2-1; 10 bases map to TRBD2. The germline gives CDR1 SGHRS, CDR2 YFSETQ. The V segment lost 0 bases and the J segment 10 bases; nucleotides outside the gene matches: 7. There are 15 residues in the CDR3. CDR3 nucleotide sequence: TGCGCCAGCAGCTTGGGGCTAGCGGGAGTGGAAGAGCAGTTCTTC. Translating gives CASSLGLAGVEEQFF. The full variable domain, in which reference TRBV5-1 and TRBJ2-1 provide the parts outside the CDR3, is KAGVTQTPRYLIKTRGQQVTLSCSPISGHRSVSWYQQTPGQGLQFLFEYFSETQRNKGNFPGRFSGRQFSNSRSEMNVSTLELGDSALYLCASSLGLAGVEEQFFGPGTRLTVL.

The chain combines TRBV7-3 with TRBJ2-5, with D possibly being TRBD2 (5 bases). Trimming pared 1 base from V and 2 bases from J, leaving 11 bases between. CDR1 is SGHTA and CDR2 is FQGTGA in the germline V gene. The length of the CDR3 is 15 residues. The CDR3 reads CASSLIASIQETQYF. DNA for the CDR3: TGTGCCAGCAGCTTAATAGCGTCGATACAAGAGACCCAGTACTTC. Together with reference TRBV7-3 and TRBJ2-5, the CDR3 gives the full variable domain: GAGVSQTPSNKVTEKGKYVELRCDPISGHTALYWYRQSLGQGPEFLIYFQGTGAADDSGLPNDRFFAVRPEGSVSTLKIQRTERGDSAVYLCASSLIASIQETQYFGPGTRLLVL.

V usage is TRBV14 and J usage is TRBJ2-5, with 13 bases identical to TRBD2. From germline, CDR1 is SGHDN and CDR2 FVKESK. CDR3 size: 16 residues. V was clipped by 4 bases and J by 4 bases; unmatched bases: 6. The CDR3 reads CASSPGLAGVVETQYF. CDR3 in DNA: TGTGCCAGCAGCCCCGGACTAGCGGGAGTAGTAGAGACCCAGTACTTC. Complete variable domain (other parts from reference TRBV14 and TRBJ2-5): EAGVTQFPSHSVIEKGQTVTLRCDPISGHDNLYWYRRVMGKEIKFLLHFVKESKQDESGMPNNRFLAERTGGTYSTLKVQPAELEDSGVYFCASSPGLAGVVETQYFGPGTRLLVL.

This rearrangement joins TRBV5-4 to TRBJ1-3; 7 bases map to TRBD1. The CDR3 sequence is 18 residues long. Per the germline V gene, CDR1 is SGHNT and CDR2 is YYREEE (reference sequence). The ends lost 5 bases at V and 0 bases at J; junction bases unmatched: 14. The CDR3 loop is CASSSARDRVSSGNTIYF. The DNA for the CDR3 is TGTGCCAGCAGTTCAGCGAGGGACAGAGTAAGCTCTGGAAACACCATATATTTT.

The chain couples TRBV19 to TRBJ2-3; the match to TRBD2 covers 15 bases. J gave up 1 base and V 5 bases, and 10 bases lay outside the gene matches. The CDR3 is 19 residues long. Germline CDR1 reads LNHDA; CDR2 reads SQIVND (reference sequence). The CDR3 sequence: CASSPGTSGRSQGTDTQYF. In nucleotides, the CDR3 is TGTGCCAGTAGTCCCGGGACTAGCGGGAGGTCCCAAGGCACAGATACGCAGTATTTT.

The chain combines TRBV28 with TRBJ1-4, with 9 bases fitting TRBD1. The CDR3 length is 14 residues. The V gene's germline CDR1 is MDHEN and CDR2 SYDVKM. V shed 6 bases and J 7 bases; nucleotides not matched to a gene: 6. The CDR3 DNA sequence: TGTGCCAGCAGCCGCACAGGGGGCGCTGAAAAACTGTTTTTT. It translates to CASSRTGGAEKLFF.